Shown below are 11 T cell receptor beta chains from a single sample sequenced in a study of blood T cell repertoires in COVID-19. The data were produced by immunoSEQ multiplex PCR, yet TCRdb's version contains in-frame clones alone and is incomplete. The top ten clones hold around 4.1% of a sample with some 240,000 clones, around four fifths of them seen once. Sequenced material: PBMCs or T cells enriched from blood (not recorded which). The receptor set was obtained from a man aged 30 to 45 with acute COVID-19.

The J gene is TRBJ1-1, the V gene TRBV5-4; unclear D gene. Trimming removed 4 bases from V and 0 bases from J, with 13 bases in between. Per germline, CDR1 SGHNT and CDR2 YYREEE (reference sequence). There are 15 residues in the CDR3. CDR3 coding DNA: TGTGCCAGCAGCCCGGAGGGTGCCATGAACACTGAAGCTTTCTTT. Amino acids: CASSPEGAMNTEAFF.

To note about this clone: Sequence at one end of the junction differs from germline and may be a read error. The V and J genes are TRBV5-1 and TRBJ1-2, with TRBD1 as a possible D gene (5 bases). The CDR3 extends over 14 amino acids. CDR1 and CDR2 (germline): SGHRS, YFSETQ. The CDR3 spells CASRAEVTSYGYTF. The CDR3 bases are TGTGCCAGCAGGGCGGAAGTAACCAGCTATGGCTACACCTTC.

The chain links TRBV6-5 to TRBJ2-1; 9 bases are a match to TRBD2. V was clipped by 6 bases and J by 1 base; unmatched bases: 4. The germline gives CDR1 MNHEY, CDR2 SVGAGI. The CDR3 covers 15 residues. The CDR3 reads CASSPAGGSYNEQFF. CDR3 nucleotide sequence: TGTGCCAGCAGCCCCGCGGGGGGGTCCTACAATGAGCAGTTCTTC.

V is TRBV7-9 and J is TRBJ2-1; TRBD2 matches 8 bases. Trimming removed 7 bases from V and 3 bases from J; junction bases left unmatched: 5. CDR1 is SEHNR and CDR2 is FQNEAQ in the germline V gene (reference sequence). This CDR3 is built from 14 residues. The CDR3 region has the DNA TGTGCCAGCACCCAGCGGGAGCGCTACAATGAGCAGTTCTTC. This translates into CASTQRERYNEQFF.

Only a few counts were recorded for this clone. The germline gene is not matched at one end of the junction; a read error may be the cause. V and J are TRBV20-1 and TRBJ1-6; TRBD1 agrees at 7 bases. This CDR3 comprises 12 residues. Germline V gives CDR1 DFQATT, CDR2 SNEGSKA (reference sequence). CDR3 region: CSASWETGSIYF. CDR3 DNA: TGCAGTGCTAGTTGGGAGACAGGGTCTATTTACTTT.

The chain carries TRBV3-1 (or the pseudogene TRBV3-2) and TRBJ2-3; D might be TRBD2 (6 bases). The CDR3 loop spans 14 amino acids. V lost 0 bases to trimming and J lost 9 bases, with 13 bases between them. Per the germline V gene, CDR1 is LGHDT and CDR2 is YNNKEL (reference sequence). The CDR3 region is CASSQDRRGTTQYF. As DNA, the CDR3 is TGTGCCAGCAGCCAAGATCGACGGGGGACGACGCAGTATTTT.

This chain connects TRBV24-1 to TRBJ2-2, with D perhaps matching TRBD2 (5 bases). Germline V lookup: CDR1 KGHDR, CDR2 SFDVKD. V dropped 5 bases and J dropped 4 bases, with 16 bases sitting between them. The CDR3 length is 16 residues. The DNA for the CDR3 is TGTGCCACCAGTGGCTCGGCACTAGTTGCCACCGGGGAGCTGTTTTTT. Translated: CATSGSALVATGELFF.

Points on this clone: Within the sample, other DNA sequences also encode this same CDR3. In DNA, the CDR3 is TGTGCCAGCTCACCCGGACAAGGTGAGACCCAGTACTTC. Amino acid sequence: CASSPGQGETQYF. The gene calls are TRBV18 and TRBJ2-5; a weak D match, TRBD1 (5 bases). CDR1 KGHSH and CDR2 LQKENI come from the germline V gene. Trimming cost V 3 bases and J 5 bases, with 10 bases left between them. The CDR3 has 13 residues.

CDR3 sequence reads: CASSPGQTEAFF. The CDR3 region has the DNA TGTGCCAGTAGTCCTGGACAGACTGAAGCTTTCTTT. The V call is TRBV19, the J call TRBJ1-1, with TRBD1 as a possible D gene (6 bases). Germline lookup yields CDR1 LNHDA and CDR2 SQIVND (reference sequence). V lost 5 bases and J lost 5, with 9 bases in between. The CDR3 extends over 12 amino acids.

This sequence joins TRBV7-2 and TRBJ1-2; 8 bases map to TRBD1. V lost 6 bases, J lost 0 bases, and 15 bases stayed unmatched. Looked up from germline, CDR1 is SGHTA and CDR2 is FQGNSA. The CDR3 is made up of 18 amino acids. Here the CDR3 DNA reads TGTGCCAGCAGGGCGAAGGGGGGACAGGTACCACCTAACTATGGCTACACCTTC. The encoded protein is CASRAKGGQVPPNYGYTF.

This chain joins TRBV2 and TRBJ1-2; D is unclear. With 3 bases removed from V and 6 bases from J, the gap between germline ends came to 8 bases. CDR3 length equals 12 residues. Germline V gives CDR1 SNHLY, CDR2 FYNNEI. The CDR3, as DNA: TGTGCCAGCAGTGATGGGCAGAATGGCTACACCTTC. Amino acids: CASSDGQNGYTF.